The present entry profiles one TCR beta chain with its context. The data were obtained in a study of blood T cell repertoires in COVID-19. Using immunoSEQ multiplex PCR, the repertoire was profiled, and TCRdb retains in-frame clones only, with some absent. In the table there are hundreds of thousands of clones, roughly 88% of which are singletons. The CDR3 has 14 residues. Germline loops: CDR1 SGHTA, CDR2 FQGTGA. With 1 base removed from V and 3 bases from J, the gap between germline ends came to 8 bases. This chain uses TRBV7-3 with TRBJ2-3; tentatively, D is TRBD2 (6 bases). The TCR was taken from a woman aged 45-65 years with active or convalescent COVID-19. Input material: peripheral blood. CDR3 sequence (DNA): TGTGCCAGCAGCTTAAGGGGGGTTACAGATACGCAGTATTTT. It encodes CASSLRGVTDTQYF.